The rows below give T cell receptor beta chains drawn from one sample of a study of T-cell reconstitution after alpha-beta-depleted transplantation in children. TCRdb re-derived calls from the PCR reads in MiXCR, one entry per CDR3 protein. Of some 600,000 distinct CDR3 sequences in the sample, approximately 15% were seen once. The sequencing used PBMCs from the stem cell graft donor, collected from the stem cell graft. The receptor source for this set is a human donor who donated a stem cell graft to a child with acute myeloid leukemia. Both conserved end residues are trimmed from each CDR3.

v_gene	j_gene	CDR3aa
TRBV7-9	TRBJ1-4	ASSLSPGQGDEKLF
TRBV5-1	TRBJ2-2	ASSLITATGELF
TRBV12-3/TRBV12-4	TRBJ2-3	ASSSGTGGADTQY
TRBV5-1	TRBJ2-1	ASSLSGPPGNEQF
TRBV20-1	TRBJ2-5	SARPLDEETQY
TRBV5-1	TRBJ1-1	ASSIDLGMNTEAF
TRBV5-1	TRBJ2-5	ASSTRQGQQETQY
TRBV20-1	TRBJ2-5	SARQGGGAQETQY
TRBV10-3	TRBJ2-1	AIGANEQF
TRBV5-4	TRBJ2-5	ASRDFLEETQY
TRBV6-2/TRBV6-3	TRBJ2-1	ASTRRAGNEQF
TRBV4-1	TRBJ1-1	ASSLPQGYGAF